This entry lists 3 T cell receptor beta chains sequenced from one sample in a study of cytomegalovirus exposure and HLA in healthy donors. The protocol was immunoSEQ multiplex PCR, while the TCRdb copy is restricted to in-frame clones and leaves out a portion. The table shows about 130,000 clones, with about 88% occurring only once. Material for sequencing was PBMCs. Receptor source: a woman under 30 in good health and CMV-seronegative.

The V gene is TRBV7-6, the J gene TRBJ2-2; possible D gene TRBD1, 6 bases. The germline V and J ends were trimmed by 1 base and 0 bases, with 12 bases remaining between them. The V gene's germline CDR1 is SGHVS and CDR2 FNYEAQ. The CDR3 spans 17 residues. The CDR3 DNA is TGTGCCAGCAGCTTAGAGAGGGGGTCCCCGAACACCGGGGAGCTGTTTTTT. It encodes CASSLERGSPNTGELFF. The variable domain in full, with the rest retrieved from reference TRBV7-6 and TRBJ2-2, is GAGVSQSPRYKVTKRGQDVALRCDPISGHVSLYWYRQALGQGPEFLTYFNYEAQQDKSGLPNDRFSAERPEGSISTLTIQRTEQRDSAMYRCASSLERGSPNTGELFFGEGSRLTVL.

This clone occurred once. The chain couples TRBV18 to TRBJ1-4, with D maybe TRBD1 (5 bases). V was cut by 6 bases and J by 0 bases, with 20 bases left in between. CDR1 and CDR2 (germline): KGHSH, LQKENI. The CDR3 is 18 residues long. The chain's CDR3 is CASSSTATSPATNEKLFF. CDR3 nucleotide sequence: TGTGCCAGCTCGTCGACAGCGACTAGTCCCGCAACTAATGAAAAACTGTTTTTT.

This chain links TRBV6-4 with TRBJ2-7, with 16 positions matching TRBD2. J gave up 3 bases and V 6 bases, and 11 bases lay outside the gene matches. CDR1 and CDR2 (germline): MRHNA, SNTAGT. The CDR3 consists of 18 residues. CDR3 sequence reads: CASRINPGLAGGNYEQYV. CDR3 DNA: TGTGCCAGCAGGATAAATCCGGGACTAGCGGGGGGGAACTACGAGCAGTACGTC.